This TCR beta chain derives from a study of CD8 T cells in Susac syndrome. Study-level findings and limits: As the study acknowledged, the number of individuals who were part of its TCR sequencing and HLA analysis was relatively small.

The CDR3 loop spans 14 amino acids. J was trimmed by 5 bases and V by 3 bases; bases with no gene match: 1. CD8+ and CD4+ blood T cells underwent TCR beta sequencing. Notes on this clonotype: Its matching antigen is unknown.

Random-hexamer reverse transcription was applied to roughly 0.45 to 1 ug RNA. TCRdb redid the calling of the immunoSEQ multiplex PCR reads with MiXCR, one entry per CDR3 protein. Among some 130,000 distinct CDR3 sequences listed, roughly 96% were seen once. Sequencing was done on a sample of CD4+ T cells from PBMCs. The chain has TRBV12-3 or TRBV12-4 and TRBJ1-5, with 10 nucleotides matching TRBD1. The TCR was taken from a human donor in good health. CDR3 sequence: CASSLGTGDQPQHF. CDR3 nucleotide sequence: TGTGCCAGCAGTTTGGGGACAGGGGATCAGCCCCAGCATTTT.